A selection of T cell receptor beta chains follows, all from one sample in a study of OX40 agonist ivuxolimab in advanced cancers. Profiling relied on immunoSEQ multiplex PCR, and the TCRdb table lists in-frame clones only, not all of them. The sample yields roughly 63,000 clones, about 89% seen once. This specimen was CD4+ or CD8+ T cells sorted from blood, taken in a trial of the OX40 agonist ivuxolimab. All receptors derive from an adult with an advanced solid tumor such as melanoma, head and neck, liver or kidney cancer. The CDR3 runs from the conserved cysteine through the conserved F or W. A D gene is named only where the DNA matches it firmly. Clone size is stated in some rows and not others, as once, few, many or a class when expanded.

j_gene,len,v_gene,d_gene,abundance,CDR3aa,CDR3nt
TRBJ2-7,15,TRBV7-9,TRBD2,-,CASSAGGHFPNEQYF,TGTGCCAGCAGCGCGGGGGGACACTTCCCCAACGAGCAGTACTTC
TRBJ1-1,11,TRBV6-1,-,few,CASSVMGVAFF,TGTGCCAGCAGTGTAATGGGTGTGGCTTTCTTT
TRBJ2-1,15,TRBV6-1,-,once,CASEVSRETYNEQFF,TGTGCCAGCGAGGTAAGCCGGGAGACCTACAATGAGCAGTTCTTC
TRBJ1-5,13,TRBV30,-,-,CAWSTTGYQPQHF,TGTGCCTGGAGTACCACGGGATATCAGCCCCAGCATTTT
TRBJ1-1,14,TRBV5-6,-,-,CASSLVGGGTEAFF,TGTGCCAGCAGCTTGGTCGGAGGGGGGACTGAAGCTTTCTTT
TRBJ1-6,14,TRBV28,-,-,CASSYYSGRSPLHF,TGTGCCAGCAGTTATTACAGTGGCAGGTCACCCCTCCACTTT
TRBJ2-2,16,TRBV6-1,TRBD2,-,CASSERTSANTGELFF,TGTGCCAGCAGTGAACGGACTAGCGCGAACACCGGGGAGCTGTTTTTT
TRBJ2-3,16,TRBV4-1,TRBD1,-,CASSPRQGISTDTQYF,TGCGCCAGCAGCCCCCGACAGGGGATTTCCACAGATACGCAGTATTTT
TRBJ2-3,16,TRBV5-1,-,-,CASSLFSAVSTDTQYF,TGCGCCAGCAGCTTGTTTTCAGCGGTTAGCACAGATACGCAGTATTTT
TRBJ1-1,15,TRBV25-1,-,-,CATRGREAPNTEAFF,TGTGCCACCCGGGGAAGGGAGGCTCCGAACACTGAAGCTTTCTTT
TRBJ2-1,12,TRBV5-1,-,-,CASGGIDNEQFF,TGCGCCAGCGGCGGGATCGACAATGAGCAGTTCTTC
TRBJ1-6,16,TRBV19,TRBD1,few,CASSTPGQVLHSPLHF,TGTGCCAGTAGTACGCCGGGACAGGTCCTTCATTCACCCCTCCACTTT
TRBJ2-1,14,TRBV6-5,TRBD2,few,CASSSGREGNEQFF,TGTGCCAGCAGTTCAGGGCGGGAGGGGAATGAGCAGTTCTTC
TRBJ2-7,15,TRBV4-2,TRBD2,-,CASSPYLSGRAEQYF,TGTGCCAGCAGCCCGTACCTAAGCGGGAGGGCCGAGCAGTACTTC
TRBJ2-1,15,TRBV13,TRBD2,-,CASSLAGTYYNEQFF,TGTGCCAGCAGCCTAGCGGGGACATACTACAATGAGCAGTTCTTC
TRBJ1-5,15,TRBV4-3,-,-,CASSQDAGGWQPQHF,TGCGCCAGCAGCCAAGATGCGGGGGGCTGGCAGCCCCAGCATTTT
TRBJ2-5,13,TRBV9,-,-,CASSVRSGETQYF,TGTGCCAGCAGCGTAAGGTCCGGAGAGACCCAGTACTTC
TRBJ2-3,16,TRBV7-3,-,-,CASSLTGLTYTDTQYF,TGTGCCAGCAGCTTAACAGGTCTCACCTACACAGATACGCAGTATTTT
TRBJ2-1,14,TRBV7-9,-,large,CASSLEARGNEQFF,TGTGCCAGCAGCTTGGAGGCCCGGGGAAATGAGCAGTTCTTC
TRBJ1-2,11,TRBV30,-,-,CAWSEDYGYTF,TGTGCCTGGAGTGAGGACTATGGCTACACCTTC
TRBJ1-2,15,TRBV5-6,-,-,CASSEGAKFQGGYTF,TGTGCCAGCAGCGAGGGCGCAAAGTTTCAGGGTGGCTACACCTTC
TRBJ2-7,15,TRBV19,TRBD1,-,CASSPRAQGKDEQYF,TGTGCCAGTAGTCCCAGAGCACAGGGGAAAGACGAGCAGTACTTC
TRBJ2-1,15,TRBV9,TRBD2,-,CASSGASSGEIEQFF,TGTGCCAGCAGCGGGGCTTCTAGCGGGGAAATTGAGCAGTTCTTC
TRBJ1-3,15,TRBV7-2,-,once,CASSFTGDSGNTIYF,TGTGCCAGCAGCTTCACAGGCGACTCTGGAAACACCATATATTTT
TRBJ2-1,15,TRBV4-1,TRBD2,-,CASSPTTSVYNEQFF,TGCGCCAGCAGCCCTACAACTAGCGTCTACAATGAGCAGTTCTTC
TRBJ1-2,15,TRBV9,-,few,CASSPLMGGNYGYTF,TGTGCCAGCAGCCCCCTGATGGGGGGCAACTATGGCTACACCTTC
TRBJ2-2,13,TRBV19,-,-,CASSIPHTGELFF,TGTGCCAGTAGTATTCCTCATACCGGGGAGCTGTTTTTT
TRBJ1-2,10,TRBV14,-,-,CASSLDPYTF,TGTGCCAGCAGCCTGGACCCCTACACCTTC
TRBJ2-1,12,TRBV14,-,-,CASSMARLGQFF,TGTGCCAGCAGCATGGCCCGCCTGGGGCAGTTCTTC
TRBJ2-5,13,TRBV7-2,TRBD2,-,CASSLWGGETQYF,TGTGCCAGCAGCTTGTGGGGGGGGGAGACCCAGTACTTC
TRBJ2-5,15,TRBV7-9,-,-,CASAGPQGHPGTQYF,TGTGCCAGCGCCGGGCCACAGGGCCACCCGGGGACCCAGTACTTC
TRBJ2-7,15,TRBV19,-,-,CASSIGFGVPYEQYF,TGTGCCAGTAGTATAGGATTCGGGGTTCCCTACGAGCAGTACTTC
TRBJ2-1,16,TRBV4-1,TRBD2,-,CASSQTSGKAYNEQFF,TGCGCCAGCAGCCAGACTAGCGGGAAAGCCTACAATGAGCAGTTCTTC
TRBJ2-3,15,TRBV11-1,TRBD2,once,CASSYGLAKANTQYF,TGTGCCAGCAGCTACGGACTAGCGAAGGCGAATACGCAGTATTTT
TRBJ1-1,13,TRBV2,TRBD1,medium-sized,CASAWTGGTEAFF,TGTGCCAGCGCATGGACAGGGGGCACTGAAGCTTTCTTT
TRBJ2-1,13,TRBV28,TRBD2,-,CASSIGSGIEQFF,TGTGCCAGCAGCATCGGAAGCGGGATCGAGCAGTTCTTC